A selection of T cell receptor beta chains follows, all from one sample in a study of TIL therapy for anti-PD-1-resistant metastatic lung cancer. Method: immunoSEQ multiplex PCR; TCRdb's copy keeps in-frame clones and lacks some. The sample has about 12,000 clones, 80% seen once; the top ten hold 10%. Sequencing used blood, obtained at baseline. These receptors originate from a person between 30 and 79 years old with non-small cell lung cancer. The CDR3 runs from the conserved cysteine through the conserved F or W. The order of the fields is V gene, J gene, D gene, CDR3 length, clone size, CDR3 protein, CDR3 DNA. A D gene is named only where the DNA matches it firmly. Clone size is not always given. Where it is, it says once, few, many or a class for expanded clones.

V: TRBV7-9; J: TRBJ2-1; D: -; length: 15; size: -; CDR3: CASSLQRRTRDEQFF; DNA: TGTGCCAGCAGCTTACAGCGGAGAACACGAGATGAGCAGTTCTTC
V: TRBV10-3; J: TRBJ1-1; D: -; length: 13; size: -; CDR3: CAIRMEGWTEAFF; DNA: TGTGCCATCAGGATGGAGGGTTGGACTGAAGCTTTCTTT
V: TRBV19; J: TRBJ2-5; D: TRBD1; length: 15; size: -; CDR3: CASSFSGTVQETQYF; DNA: TGTGCCAGTAGTTTTTCCGGGACAGTCCAAGAGACCCAGTACTTC
V: TRBV9; J: TRBJ2-3; D: -; length: 16; size: -; CDR3: CASSLEGGTYTDTQYF; DNA: TGTGCCAGCAGCCTAGAGGGCGGAACTTACACAGATACGCAGTATTTT
V: TRBV27; J: TRBJ2-1; D: TRBD2; length: 17; size: -; CDR3: CASSFPSGRPSYNEQFF; DNA: TGTGCCAGCAGTTTTCCTAGCGGGAGGCCCTCCTACAATGAGCAGTTCTTC
V: TRBV7-2; J: TRBJ2-1; D: -; length: 13; size: -; CDR3: CANSLGAVNEQFF; DNA: TGTGCCAACAGCTTAGGGGCAGTTAATGAGCAGTTCTTC
V: TRBV7-8; J: TRBJ1-1; D: TRBD1; length: 16; size: -; CDR3: CASIKRRDRGLAEAFF; DNA: TGTGCCAGCATCAAACGAAGGGACAGGGGTCTCGCTGAAGCTTTCTTT
V: TRBV30; J: TRBJ2-7; D: TRBD1; length: 13; size: -; CDR3: CAWAGTGIYEQYF; DNA: TGTGCCTGGGCCGGGACAGGGATATACGAGCAGTACTTC
V: TRBV6-6; J: TRBJ1-1; D: -; length: 15; size: once; CDR3: CASSFKVTGLTEAFF; DNA: TGTGCCAGCAGTTTCAAAGTTACAGGGTTAACTGAAGCTTTCTTT
V: TRBV4-1; J: TRBJ2-5; D: -; length: 11; size: -; CDR3: CASSREETQYF; DNA: TGCGCCAGCAGCCGAGAAGAGACCCAGTACTTC
V: TRBV27; J: TRBJ1-1; D: TRBD1; length: 14; size: -; CDR3: CASSWGQVNTEAFF; DNA: TGTGCCAGCAGTTGGGGACAGGTGAACACTGAAGCTTTCTTT
V: TRBV6-1; J: TRBJ2-7; D: -; length: 14; size: -; CDR3: CASIEGSLIYEQYF; DNA: TGTGCCAGCATCGAGGGTAGCCTTATCTACGAGCAGTACTTC
V: TRBV9; J: TRBJ2-1; D: -; length: 14; size: -; CDR3: CASSVRTADNEQFF; DNA: TGTGCCAGCAGCGTCAGGACTGCGGACAATGAGCAGTTCTTC
V: TRBV29-1; J: TRBJ2-7; D: -; length: 13; size: -; CDR3: CSAGGQASYEQYF; DNA: TGCAGCGCCGGGGGTCAGGCGAGTTACGAGCAGTACTTC
V: TRBV11-2; J: TRBJ2-1; D: -; length: 11; size: -; CDR3: CASSLARGQFF; DNA: TGTGCCAGCAGCTTAGCGCGGGGACAGTTCTTC
V: TRBV10-1; J: TRBJ2-1; D: -; length: 12; size: -; CDR3: CASSGPRGWQFF; DNA: TGCGCCAGCAGTGGGCCCCGGGGGTGGCAGTTCTTC
V: TRBV7-2; J: TRBJ2-3; D: TRBD2; length: 17; size: -; CDR3: CASSLAGLAGSTDTQYF; DNA: TGTGCCAGCAGCTTAGCCGGACTAGCGGGATCCACAGATACGCAGTATTTT
V: TRBV11-2; J: TRBJ1-1; D: -; length: 13; size: few; CDR3: CASSLDLGSEAFF; DNA: TGTGCCAGCAGCTTAGATTTGGGCAGCGAAGCTTTCTTT
V: TRBV5-1; J: TRBJ2-1; D: -; length: 16; size: -; CDR3: CASSLAGGLLANEQFF; DNA: TGCGCCAGCAGCTTGGCCGGGGGGCTCCTGGCTAATGAGCAGTTCTTC
V: TRBV5-5; J: TRBJ2-1; D: -; length: 16; size: -; CDR3: CASSLGGSLPYNEQFF; DNA: TGTGCCAGCAGCTTGGGTGGGTCCCTCCCTTACAATGAGCAGTTCTTC
V: TRBV13; J: TRBJ2-1; D: -; length: 17; size: -; CDR3: CASSLFARATSYNEQFF; DNA: TGTGCCAGCAGCTTATTTGCGAGGGCTACGTCCTACAATGAGCAGTTCTTC
V: TRBV7-2; J: TRBJ2-3; D: -; length: 13; size: -; CDR3: CASSFRAPDTQYF; DNA: TGTGCCAGCAGCTTCAGGGCCCCAGATACGCAGTATTTT
V: TRBV11-1; J: TRBJ2-7; D: TRBD1; length: 15; size: -; CDR3: CASSFGRTGAYEQYF; DNA: TGTGCCAGCAGCTTTGGAAGGACAGGGGCCTACGAGCAGTACTTC
V: TRBV5-1; J: TRBJ2-7; D: -; length: 15; size: -; CDR3: CASSLPTMGTLEQYF; DNA: TGCGCCAGCAGCTTGCCCACCATGGGGACTTTAGAGCAGTACTTC
V: TRBV5-1; J: TRBJ2-7; D: TRBD2; length: 16; size: -; CDR3: CASSLGRLAASYEQYF; DNA: TGCGCCAGCAGCTTGGGGCGACTAGCGGCTTCCTACGAGCAGTACTTC
V: TRBV11-2; J: TRBJ2-3; D: TRBD2; length: 19; size: -; CDR3: CASSSLKVPSGRSTDTQYF; DNA: TGTGCCAGCAGCTCCCTAAAAGTCCCTAGCGGGAGAAGCACAGATACGCAGTATTTT
V: TRBV7-2; J: TRBJ2-1; D: -; length: 14; size: -; CDR3: CASSFLRPTTEQFF; DNA: TGTGCCAGCAGCTTCCTGAGGCCTACAACCGAGCAGTTCTTC
V: TRBV18; J: TRBJ1-5; D: -; length: 14; size: -; CDR3: CASSPGGDNQPQHF; DNA: TGTGCCAGCTCACCGGGGGGGGACAATCAGCCCCAGCATTTT
V: TRBV30; J: TRBJ2-5; D: -; length: 13; size: -; CDR3: CAWSVGPQETQYF; DNA: TGTGCCTGGAGTGTAGGGCCCCAAGAGACCCAGTACTTC
V: TRBV27; J: TRBJ1-1; D: -; length: 17; size: -; CDR3: CASSLFAELSMNTEAFF; DNA: TGTGCCAGCAGTTTATTCGCTGAATTAAGCATGAACACTGAAGCTTTCTTT
V: TRBV20-1; J: TRBJ1-1; D: -; length: 11; size: few; CDR3: CSATTNTEAFF; DNA: TGCAGTGCTACAACGAACACTGAAGCTTTCTTT
V: TRBV13; J: TRBJ2-3; D: TRBD2; length: 15; size: once; CDR3: CASSLGLAVTDTQYF; DNA: TGTGCCAGCAGCTTAGGACTAGCGGTCACAGATACGCAGTATTTT
V: TRBV4-1; J: TRBJ1-6; D: -; length: 17; size: -; CDR3: CASSPPGLHESNSPLHF; DNA: TGCGCCAGCAGCCCGCCGGGACTCCACGAGTCGAATTCACCCCTCCACTTT
V: TRBV5-1; J: TRBJ2-7; D: TRBD1; length: 13; size: -; CDR3: CASSSGQGGEQYF; DNA: TGCGCCAGCAGCTCAGGACAGGGCGGGGAGCAGTACTTC